This passage covers 11 T cell receptor beta chains from one sample sequenced in a study of T cells in Graves' hyperthyroidism and ophthalmopathy (dated by TCRdb to the late 2010s). The receptor library was made with multiplex PCR. TCRdb records Illumina HiSeq 2000 as the sequencer. The TCR beta CDR3 regions were amplified from RNA transcripts. The first round of RT-PCR for the TCR CDR3 was performed with the HTBI primer set and the Qiagen OneStep RT-PCR kit. TCRdb reprocessing: public reads trimmed at Q25 with fastp, clones called with MiXCR, in-frame beta chains kept. Every distinct CDR3 protein forms one entry, paired with its most common genes and DNA. The table for this sample lists roughly 740,000 distinct CDR3 sequences; roughly 15% of them were counted only once. Roughly 8% of the sample is in the top ten clones. The sequenced sample consisted of blood. The receptors originated from a man younger than 35 with Graves' hyperthyroidism.

This clonotype was counted at least ten times. This rearrangement joins TRBV30 to TRBJ2-5; D possibly corresponds to TRBD1 (6 bases). The V gene's germline CDR1 is GTSNPN and CDR2 SVGIG (reference sequence). V gave up 5 bases and J gave up 5 bases, with 18 bases separating them. The length of the CDR3 is 14 residues. This chain's CDR3 is CAWATGAASETQYF. In DNA form, the CDR3 reads TGTGCCTGGGCGACAGGAGCGGCGTCGGAGACCCAGTACTTC.

This clonotype has only a few counts. The chain recombines TRBV27 with TRBJ1-4; D is ambiguous. The CDR3 has 14 amino acids. Deletions cut 0 bases from V and 7 bases from J, with 9 bases between. Germline V CDR1 and CDR2: MNHEY, SMNVEV (reference sequence). CDR3 nucleotide sequence: TGTGCCAGCAGTTTATCTCCCAGTGCTGAAAAACTGTTTTTT. Translating it yields CASSLSPSAEKLFF.

The V and J genes are TRBV7-9 and TRBJ2-7, with TRBD2 matching 7 bases. V lost 5 bases and J lost 2; bases outside the gene matches: 6. The CDR3 contains 14 residues. Looked up from germline, CDR1 is SEHNR and CDR2 is FQNEAQ (reference sequence). CDR3 bases: TGTGCCAGCAGCCCTCGACTAGCAACCTACGAGCAGTACTTC. Translated, it gives CASSPRLATYEQYF.

At least ten counts were recorded for this clonotype. The V and J genes are TRBV12-3 or TRBV12-4 and TRBJ2-3; TRBD2 matches at 9 bases. The junction had 6 bases not matched to a gene; V was cut back by 2 bases and J by 0 bases. The CDR3 is 17 amino acids. CDR3 in DNA: TGTGCCAGCAGTTTACTCCTAGCGGGGACCAGCACAGATACGCAGTATTTT. Translating gives CASSLLLAGTSTDTQYF.

The chain combines TRBV2 with TRBJ1-1; D perhaps matches TRBD1 (6 bases). Germline assignment: CDR1 SNHLY and CDR2 FYNNEI. V was pared by 6 bases and J by 7 bases, with 24 bases between. The CDR3 contains 16 residues. CDR3 protein: CASSLVGGGPVIEAFF. CDR3 nucleotide sequence: TGTGCCAGCAGCTTAGTTGGGGGGGGCCCTGTAATTGAAGCTTTCTTT. Drawing the rest from reference TRBV2 and TRBJ1-1, the complete variable domain is EPEVTQTPSHQVTQMGQEVILRCVPISNHLYFYWYRQILGQKVEFLVSFYNNEISEKSEIFDDQFSVERPDGSNFTLKIRSTKLEDSAMYFCASSLVGGGPVIEAFFGQGTRLTVV.

This clonotype was observed a few times. V usage is TRBV6-1 and J usage is TRBJ2-1, with a weak D call TRBD2 (6 bases). The CDR3 is 14 residues long. V was trimmed by 4 bases and J by 4 bases, leaving 11 bases between them. Germline CDR1 is MNHNS and CDR2 is SASEGT. The CDR3 here is CASSALAFYNEQFF. As DNA, the CDR3 is TGTGCCAGCAGTGCCCTAGCGTTTTACAATGAGCAGTTCTTC.

This clonotype was seen a few times. This chain joins TRBV4-1 and TRBJ2-1, with 11 bases lining up with TRBD2. With V trimmed by 3 bases and J by 5 bases, 9 bases remained unmatched. Germline V gene data show CDR1 as MGHRA and CDR2 as YSYEKL. There are 17 residues in the CDR3. The CDR3 sequence is CASSQVPGTSGNNEQFF. The DNA of the CDR3 is TGCGCCAGCAGCCAGGTACCCGGGACTAGCGGCAACAATGAGCAGTTCTTC.

V usage is TRBV5-4 and J usage is TRBJ2-1, with 13 nucleotides matching TRBD2. This CDR3 comprises 16 residues. Looked up from germline, CDR1 is SGHNT and CDR2 is YYREEE (reference sequence). The V segment lost 2 bases and the J segment 8 bases; nucleotides outside the gene matches: 7. CDR3 in amino acids: CASSLLAGGPGYEQFF. As DNA, the CDR3 is TGTGCCAGCAGCTTACTAGCGGGAGGGCCGGGTTATGAGCAGTTCTTC. Together with reference TRBV5-4 and TRBJ2-1, the CDR3 gives the full variable domain: ETGVTQSPTHLIKTRGQQVTLRCSSQSGHNTVSWYQQALGQGPQFIFQYYREEENGRGNFPPRFSGLQFPNYSSELNVNALELDDSALYLCASSLLAGGPGYEQFFGPGTRLTVL.

The chain has TRBV19 and TRBJ2-5; possibly TRBD2 for D (7 bases). This CDR3 is 13 amino acids long. The germline CDR1 and CDR2 sequences are LNHDA and SQIVND (reference sequence). The V gene lost 11 bases and the J gene lost 5 bases, with 18 bases spanning the gap. CDR3 loop: CAAGAGRVETQYF. CDR3 sequence (DNA): TGTGCCGCAGGGGCGGGGAGGGTGGAGACCCAGTACTTC.

The gene calls are TRBV12-3 or TRBV12-4 and TRBJ2-1, with 8 bases lining up with TRBD2. With V trimmed by 1 base and J by 14 bases, 10 bases remained unmatched. This CDR3 comprises 14 residues. The CDR3 nucleotides read TGTGCCAGCAGTTTAGAAACGGGAGGGCCCCCAAAGTTCTTC. Amino acids: CASSLETGGPPKFF.

This clonotype was seen only a few times. A read error is possible here, since a much larger clone lies one base away. The chain is built from TRBV20-1 and TRBJ2-7; D gene unclear. Trimming shortened V by 1 base and J by 0 bases, and 4 bases separated the two germline ends. The CDR3 has 12 amino acids. In germline, CDR1 is DFQATT, CDR2 SNEGSKA (reference sequence). CDR3 loop: CSARGPSYEQYF. The CDR3 DNA reads TGCAGTGCTAGAGGGCCCTCCTACGAGCAGTACTTC.